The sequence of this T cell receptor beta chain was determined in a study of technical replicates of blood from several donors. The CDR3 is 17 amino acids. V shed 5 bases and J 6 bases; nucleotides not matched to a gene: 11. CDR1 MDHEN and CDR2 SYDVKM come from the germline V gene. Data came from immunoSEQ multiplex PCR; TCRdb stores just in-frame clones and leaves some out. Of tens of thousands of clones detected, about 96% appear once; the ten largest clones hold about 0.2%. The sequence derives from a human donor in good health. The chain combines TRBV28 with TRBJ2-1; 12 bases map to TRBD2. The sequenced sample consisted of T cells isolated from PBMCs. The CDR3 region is CASSISSGRALRNEQFF. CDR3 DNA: TGTGCCAGCAGTATATCTAGCGGGAGGGCATTACGCAATGAGCAGTTCTTC.